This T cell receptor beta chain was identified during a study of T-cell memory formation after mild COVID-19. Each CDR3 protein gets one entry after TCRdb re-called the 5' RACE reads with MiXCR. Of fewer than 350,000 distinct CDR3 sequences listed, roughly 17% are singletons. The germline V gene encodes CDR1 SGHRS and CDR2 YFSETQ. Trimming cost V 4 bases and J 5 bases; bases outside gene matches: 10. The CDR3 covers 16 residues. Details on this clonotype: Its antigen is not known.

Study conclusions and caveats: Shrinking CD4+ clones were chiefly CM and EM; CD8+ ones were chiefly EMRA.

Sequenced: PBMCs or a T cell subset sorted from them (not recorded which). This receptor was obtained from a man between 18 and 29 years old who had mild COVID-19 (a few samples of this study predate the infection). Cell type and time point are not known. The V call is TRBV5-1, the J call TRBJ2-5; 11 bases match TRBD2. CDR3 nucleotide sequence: TGCGCCAGCAGCCCGGGACTAGCGGCCGAACTGGAGACCCAGTACTTC. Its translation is CASSPGLAAELETQYF. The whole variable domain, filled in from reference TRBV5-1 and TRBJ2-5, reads KAGVTQTPRYLIKTRGQQVTLSCSPISGHRSVSWYQQTPGQGLQFLFEYFSETQRNKGNFPGRFSGRQFSNSRSEMNVSTLELGDSALYLCASSPGLAAELETQYFGPGTRLLVL.